This T cell receptor beta chain came from a study of PD-1 blockade in classical Hodgkin lymphoma. The length of the CDR3 is 13 residues. Germline V gene sequence: CDR1 SQVTM, CDR2 ANQGSEA. Trimming left V 0 bases short and J 8 bases short, with 13 bases between. Assay used: immunoSEQ multiplex PCR; TCRdb lists only in-frame clones, some missing. This table holds tens of thousands of clones, 85% to 95% found once. The time point denotes: newly diagnosed, previously untreated cHL patient sample. Sequenced input: peripheral blood mononuclear cells (PBMCs). The sequence derives from a human donor with classical Hodgkin lymphoma. The chain links TRBV29-1 to TRBJ1-2; unclear D gene. Here the CDR3 reads CSVEDRSGGGYTF. The DNA for the CDR3 is TGCAGCGTTGAAGATCGATCGGGAGGCGGCTACACCTTC.